This T cell receptor (beta chain) appears in the sequencing data of a study of tumor and adjacent non-tumor tissue in lung cancer (dated by TCRdb to 2016 to 2018). Context from the whole study: By cancer type, the cohort comprised under 15 adenocarcinoma patients, 2 squamous cell carcinoma patients and 1 small cell lung cancer patient. The approximately 15 patients were aged about 30 to 80 years, included 10 men and 5 women, and had TNM stage I to III disease. Sequencing generated a total of approximately 130,000,000 productive TCRbeta reads, averaging around 4.2 million reads per sample. Bulk TCRbeta repertoires were compared between lung tumor tissue and matched distant non-tumor lung tissue obtained from about 16 lung cancer patients. TCRbeta CDR3 sequencing was performed on about 30 paired specimens, with one tumor sample and one normal lung sample collected per patient. Study-wide conclusions, independent of this receptor: In normal lung, the top 100 clones accounted for a significantly larger cumulative share of the repertoire than in tumor tissue. Peripheral blood was not sequenced, so blood TCRbeta repertoires were not examined in the lung cancer patients of the study. Tumor tissue showed significantly higher TCR diversity (inverse Simpson) than normal lung tissue, at about 410 vs 180 (P = 0.0075, Mann-Whitney U test). The sequencing platform is not named in the methods, and unique molecular identifiers are not mentioned. The cohort had only 15 or so patients, and the authors noted that larger samples and more detailed clinical data are needed. TCR diversity was significantly higher in younger patients, and greater tumor TCR diversity was associated with shorter overall survival and shorter disease-free survival.

Looking up the germline V gene yields CDR1 SQVTM and CDR2 ANQGSEA. V and J are truncated by 0 bases and 3 bases respectively, leaving an intervening sequence of 11 bases. From its cysteine to its phenylalanine, the CDR3 spans 14 amino acids. The DNA shown is the 42-base CDR3, in frame from base 1. RNA was isolated from bulk, unsorted tissue, and RNA quality was assessed with a NanoDrop ND-1000 and an Agilent 2100. Newly diagnosed lung cancer patients without prior chemotherapy who had been admitted for thoracic surgery in China between August and November 2014 were enrolled as donors. Patients with previous radiotherapy or chemotherapy, or with another concurrent cancer, were excluded from the study. Surgical tissue pieces of about 1-2.3 cm3 were preserved in RNAlater solution and were kept at -80 degrees C until use. The protocol used for the library was multiplex PCR. The sequencer was an Illumina HiSeq 2500. Following protocols modified from ARM-PCR, the researchers constructed TCRbeta libraries through three rounds of nested PCR with primers (Table S4). Before sequencing, PCR products in the 200-500 bp range were cut out of the gel and cleaned up using the QIAquick gel extraction kit. As for how the authors treated the data: Reads were cleaned using Trimmomatic, were merged into complete CDR3 sequences using FLASH, and were assigned to V(D)J germline segments using MiTCR. Clonal diversity was calculated as the inverse Simpson's index using VDJtools. Productive reads were defined as in-frame sequences without a premature stop codon. TCRdb took the public reads, trimmed them with fastp at Q25, ran MiXCR for clone calling and kept in-frame beta chains. Entries are consolidated by CDR3 protein sequence, retaining the most common genes and DNA. The V and J calls and clone size come from TCRdb's table, not from the authors' own analysis. In this sample the table shows around 140,000 distinct CDR3 sequences, around 67% of which occur a single time. The top ten clonotypes cover approximately 18% of the sample.

Regarding this clonotype: Which antigen it targets is not known. A clone one base away is much larger, so this may be a read error.

The material sequenced was lung tumor tissue. The sequence derives from a man aged 55 to 70 with small cell lung cancer. The sequence is built from TRBV29-1 and TRBJ2-5, with an unclear D gene assignment. In nucleotides, the sequence is TGCAGCGTTGAAGACCTAGGTTTGGAAGAGACCCAGTACTTC. This translates into CSVEDLGLEETQYF.